This is a list of T cell receptor beta chains from one sample in a study of cytomegalovirus exposure and HLA in healthy donors. The protocol was immunoSEQ multiplex PCR, while the TCRdb copy is restricted to in-frame clones and leaves out a portion. The sample includes 150,000 to 180,000 clones, around 83% of them seen just once. Specimen: PBMCs. All receptors come from a human donor in good health. The CDR3 runs from the conserved cysteine through the conserved F or W. The order of the fields is clone size, J gene, V gene, D gene, CDR3 protein, CDR3 DNA. The D gene is left open where the match is weak. Size values are once, few and many counts, or a class for expanded clones, and some rows have none.

abundance: NA
j_gene: TRBJ1-1
v_gene: TRBV5-1
d_gene: TRBD1
CDR3aa: CASSYRDRGSSEAFF
CDR3nt: TGCGCCAGCAGCTACCGGGACAGGGGTAGTTCTGAGGCTTTCTTT

abundance: NA
j_gene: TRBJ1-3
v_gene: TRBV7-2
d_gene: NA
CDR3aa: CASSLFRGGLETGNTIYF
CDR3nt: TGTGCCAGCAGCCTTTTTAGGGGGGGACTCGAGACTGGAAACACCATATATTTT

abundance: NA
j_gene: TRBJ1-3
v_gene: TRBV5-6
d_gene: NA
CDR3aa: CASSLQSGNTIYF
CDR3nt: TGTGCCAGCAGCCTTCAGTCTGGAAACACCATATATTTT

abundance: NA
j_gene: TRBJ1-3
v_gene: TRBV5-1
d_gene: NA
CDR3aa: CASSFGGSSGNTIYF
CDR3nt: TGCGCCAGCAGCTTTGGGGGGTCTTCTGGAAACACCATATATTTT

abundance: few
j_gene: TRBJ2-7
v_gene: TRBV5-4
d_gene: NA
CDR3aa: CASSLRGNLYEQYF
CDR3nt: TGTGCCAGCAGTTTGAGAGGGAATCTCTACGAGCAGTACTTC

abundance: once
j_gene: TRBJ2-1
v_gene: TRBV19
d_gene: TRBD2
CDR3aa: CASSLAGGPNEQFF
CDR3nt: TGTGCCAGTAGTTTGGCGGGGGGGCCGAATGAGCAGTTCTTC

abundance: NA
j_gene: TRBJ2-7
v_gene: TRBV15
d_gene: NA
CDR3aa: CATSIDPTGRQYF
CDR3nt: TGTGCCACCAGCATAGATCCTACAGGGAGGCAGTACTTC

abundance: once
j_gene: TRBJ1-4
v_gene: TRBV27
d_gene: NA
CDR3aa: CASSFRGVSTNEKLFF
CDR3nt: TGTGCCAGCAGTTTCCGGGGGGTTTCAACTAATGAAAAACTGTTTTTT

abundance: NA
j_gene: TRBJ2-6
v_gene: TRBV27
d_gene: NA
CDR3aa: CASSSIAAGANVLTF
CDR3nt: TGTGCCAGCAGTTCCATAGCGGCAGGGGCCAACGTCCTGACTTTC

abundance: NA
j_gene: TRBJ2-1
v_gene: TRBV7-6
d_gene: TRBD1
CDR3aa: CASSSPTGSSYNEQFF
CDR3nt: TGTGCCAGCAGCTCTCCGACAGGGAGCTCCTACAATGAGCAGTTCTTC

abundance: NA
j_gene: TRBJ2-1
v_gene: TRBV19
d_gene: TRBD2
CDR3aa: CASSIRGAGGRNEQFF
CDR3nt: TGTGCCAGTAGTATTCGGGGAGCGGGAGGGCGCAATGAGCAGTTCTTC

abundance: NA
j_gene: TRBJ1-2
v_gene: TRBV18
d_gene: NA
CDR3aa: CASSPDKFYGYTF
CDR3nt: TGTGCCAGCTCACCCGACAAATTCTATGGCTACACCTTC

abundance: NA
j_gene: TRBJ2-3
v_gene: TRBV27
d_gene: NA
CDR3aa: CASSRPGGHLVGDTDTQYF
CDR3nt: TGTGCCAGCAGTCGCCCCGGTGGTCACCTCGTCGGGGACACAGATACGCAGTATTTT

abundance: NA
j_gene: TRBJ2-1
v_gene: TRBV29-1
d_gene: TRBD2
CDR3aa: CSVDKRGNNEQFF
CDR3nt: TGCAGCGTTGATAAGCGGGGGAACAATGAGCAGTTCTTC

abundance: once
j_gene: TRBJ2-7
v_gene: TRBV11-2
d_gene: TRBD1
CDR3aa: CASSPESDRGIYEQYF
CDR3nt: TGTGCCAGCAGTCCCGAGTCCGACAGGGGAATCTACGAGCAGTACTTC

abundance: NA
j_gene: TRBJ2-2
v_gene: TRBV6-1
d_gene: TRBD1
CDR3aa: CASSEPGQGHGELFF
CDR3nt: TGTGCCAGCAGTGAGCCGGGACAGGGACACGGGGAGCTGTTTTTT

abundance: NA
j_gene: TRBJ1-1
v_gene: TRBV19
d_gene: NA
CDR3aa: CATSGRSVNTEAFF
CDR3nt: TGTGCCACCTCGGGTCGTTCGGTGAACACTGAAGCTTTCTTT

abundance: NA
j_gene: TRBJ1-1
v_gene: TRBV18
d_gene: NA
CDR3aa: CASSPSREGTEAFF
CDR3nt: TGTGCCAGCTCACCCAGCCGGGAAGGCACTGAAGCTTTCTTT